A selection of T cell receptor beta chains follows, all from one sample in a study of blood T cells in healthy people across ages. Each CDR3 protein gets one entry after TCRdb re-called the 5' RACE reads with MiXCR. The sample has 950,000 to 1,200,000 distinct CDR3 sequences; 30% to 40% are singletons. The sequencing input was blood. These receptors came from a young man in good health. Both conserved end residues are part of each CDR3. Fields, in order: J gene, V gene, D gene, clone size, CDR3 length, CDR3 protein, CDR3 DNA. The D gene is left open where the match is weak. Clone size is not always given. Where it is, it says once, few, many or a class for expanded clones.

J: TRBJ2-3; V: TRBV9; D: -; size: -; length: 17; CDR3: CASSVVGSGWGTDTQYF; DNA: TGTGCCAGCAGCGTAGTTGGGAGCGGTTGGGGCACAGATACGCAGTATTTT
J: TRBJ1-2; V: TRBV5-1; D: TRBD1; size: -; length: 16; CDR3: CASSFIPRGLYLGYTF; DNA: TGCGCCAGCAGCTTCATCCCCAGGGGGCTATATCTTGGCTACACCTTC
J: TRBJ2-3; V: TRBV6-2/TRBV6-3; D: -; size: -; length: 15; CDR3: CASSYLATSADTQYF; DNA: TGTGCCAGCAGTTACCTTGCGACAAGCGCAGATACGCAGTATTTT
J: TRBJ1-3; V: TRBV7-6; D: -; size: -; length: 16; CDR3: CASSPTTGIRGNTIYF; DNA: TGTGCCAGCAGCCCAACGACAGGCATTAGGGGAAACACCATATATTTT
J: TRBJ1-6; V: TRBV29-1; D: TRBD1; size: few; length: 13; CDR3: CSVLDRDNSPLHF; DNA: TGCAGCGTTCTAGACAGGGACAATTCACCCCTCCACTTT
J: TRBJ2-7; V: TRBV20-1; D: TRBD1; size: -; length: 14; CDR3: CSARPRTGLYEQYF; DNA: TGCAGTGCCCGCCCCCGGACAGGGCTATACGAGCAGTACTTC
J: TRBJ1-1; V: TRBV7-2; D: TRBD1; size: -; length: 16; CDR3: CASSLVTGGRNTEAFF; DNA: TGTGCCAGCAGCTTAGTTACAGGGGGTAGAAACACTGAAGCTTTCTTT
J: TRBJ1-2; V: TRBV28; D: TRBD1; size: -; length: 15; CDR3: CASSSERQGDYDYTF; DNA: TGTGCCAGCAGTTCCGAAAGACAGGGGGACTATGACTACACCTTC
J: TRBJ2-1; V: TRBV7-9; D: -; size: -; length: 14; CDR3: CANNNRDTKYEQFF; DNA: TGTGCCAACAACAACCGGGACACCAAGTATGAGCAGTTCTTC
J: TRBJ2-7; V: TRBV20-1; D: -; size: -; length: 13; CDR3: CSAAGTQGYEQYF; DNA: TGCAGTGCAGCCGGGACCCAAGGCTACGAGCAGTACTTC
J: TRBJ1-6; V: TRBV20-1; D: -; size: -; length: 11; CDR3: CSALDDSPLHF; DNA: TGCAGTGCTCTTGACGATTCACCCCTCCACTTT
J: TRBJ2-3; V: TRBV27; D: -; size: few; length: 16; CDR3: CASSLTGARSTDTQYF; DNA: TGTGCCAGCAGTTTGACTGGGGCTAGGAGCACAGATACGCAGTATTTT
J: TRBJ2-1; V: TRBV27; D: -; size: few; length: 12; CDR3: CASSTRRNEQFF; DNA: TGTGCCAGCAGCACTAGGCGGAATGAGCAGTTCTTC
J: TRBJ2-1; V: TRBV7-2; D: -; size: few; length: 14; CDR3: CASSLPGKNNEQFF; DNA: TGTGCCAGCAGCCTCCCTGGGAAAAACAATGAGCAGTTCTTC
J: TRBJ2-5; V: TRBV11-2; D: -; size: -; length: 14; CDR3: CASTSLGSEETQYF; DNA: TGTGCCAGCACGTCCTTGGGCAGCGAAGAGACCCAGTACTTC
J: TRBJ2-4; V: TRBV4-2; D: -; size: -; length: 12; CDR3: CASSLYRGAQYF; DNA: TGTGCCAGCAGCCTCTACCGGGGGGCGCAGTACTTC
J: TRBJ2-3; V: TRBV20-1; D: -; size: few; length: 10; CDR3: CSASSITQYF; DNA: TGCAGTGCTAGCTCCATAACGCAGTATTTT
J: TRBJ2-1; V: TRBV7-9; D: -; size: -; length: 15; CDR3: CASRVDGGLYNEQFF; DNA: TGTGCCAGCCGGGTTGACGGGGGCCTATACAATGAGCAGTTCTTC
J: TRBJ1-1; V: TRBV25-1; D: TRBD1; size: once; length: 13; CDR3: CASKRGQGAGAFF; DNA: TGTGCCAGCAAACGGGGACAGGGGGCTGGAGCTTTCTTT
J: TRBJ2-7; V: TRBV6-5; D: TRBD1; size: few; length: 12; CDR3: CASSRQGLEQYF; DNA: TGTGCCAGCAGCCGACAGGGTCTCGAGCAGTACTTC
J: TRBJ1-6; V: TRBV29-1; D: -; size: -; length: 13; CDR3: CSVRGSLESPLHF; DNA: TGCAGCGTTCGTGGGTCATTAGAATCACCCCTCCACTTT
J: TRBJ2-3; V: TRBV6-5; D: TRBD1; size: few; length: 15; CDR3: CASSYEQGSTDTQYF; DNA: TGTGCCAGCAGTTACGAACAGGGGAGCACAGATACGCAGTATTTT
J: TRBJ2-3; V: TRBV11-3; D: -; size: few; length: 15; CDR3: CASSLNGSPPDTQYF; DNA: TGTGCCAGCAGCTTAAACGGCTCGCCCCCAGATACGCAGTATTTT
J: TRBJ2-1; V: TRBV7-6; D: -; size: -; length: 11; CDR3: CASSLSNGQFF; DNA: TGTGCCAGCAGCTTGAGCAATGGGCAGTTCTTC
J: TRBJ1-6; V: TRBV19; D: -; size: few; length: 13; CDR3: CASKAGTNSPLHF; DNA: TGTGCCAGTAAAGCAGGAACTAATTCACCCCTCCACTTT
J: TRBJ2-3; V: TRBV6-2/TRBV6-3; D: -; size: -; length: 14; CDR3: CASSYEDSTDTQYF; DNA: TGTGCCAGCAGTTACGAAGATAGCACAGATACGCAGTATTTT
J: TRBJ1-2; V: TRBV5-5; D: -; size: -; length: 13; CDR3: CASTLREPYGYTF; DNA: TGTGCCAGCACCCTCCGGGAACCCTATGGCTACACCTTC
J: TRBJ2-3; V: TRBV5-1; D: -; size: -; length: 14; CDR3: CASSFDLSTDTQYF; DNA: TGCGCCAGCAGCTTCGACCTCTCCACAGATACGCAGTATTTT
J: TRBJ1-2; V: TRBV6-5; D: -; size: many; length: 12; CDR3: CASSSSNYGYTF; DNA: TGTGCCAGCAGTAGTAGTAACTATGGCTACACCTTC
J: TRBJ2-7; V: TRBV10-3; D: -; size: -; length: 12; CDR3: CAINTDSYEQYF; DNA: TGTGCCATCAACACGGACTCCTACGAGCAGTACTTC
J: TRBJ2-3; V: TRBV5-1; D: -; size: -; length: 15; CDR3: CASSLATRDTDTQYF; DNA: TGCGCCAGCAGCTTGGCTACACGAGACACAGATACGCAGTATTTT
J: TRBJ1-1; V: TRBV12-3/TRBV12-4; D: -; size: -; length: 16; CDR3: CATLSRAFYLNTEAFF; DNA: TGTGCCACCCTTTCCAGGGCGTTTTACTTAAACACTGAAGCTTTCTTT
J: TRBJ2-3; V: TRBV7-2; D: TRBD2; size: -; length: 17; CDR3: CASSSNSGGAGTDTQYF; DNA: TGTGCCAGCAGCTCAAATAGCGGGGGGGCCGGCACAGATACGCAGTATTTT
J: TRBJ1-1; V: TRBV5-1; D: TRBD1; size: few; length: 13; CDR3: CASRPGTDTEAFF; DNA: TGCGCCAGCAGACCCGGGACAGACACTGAAGCTTTCTTT
J: TRBJ1-1; V: TRBV20-1; D: TRBD1; size: -; length: 14; CDR3: CSARAMGQYTEAFF; DNA: TGCAGTGCTAGAGCTATGGGACAGTACACTGAAGCTTTCTTT
J: TRBJ2-3; V: TRBV21-1; D: -; size: -; length: 17; CDR3: CASSSRHRVDPADTQYF; DNA: TGTGCCAGCAGCAGTCGCCACAGGGTGGATCCCGCAGATACGCAGTATTTT
J: TRBJ1-5; V: TRBV7-2; D: TRBD1; size: few; length: 15; CDR3: CASSSGTDSPQPQHF; DNA: TGTGCCAGCAGCTCAGGGACAGATAGCCCTCAGCCCCAGCATTTT
J: TRBJ1-2; V: TRBV20-1; D: -; size: -; length: 13; CDR3: CSARTPRIYGYTF; DNA: TGCAGTGCTAGAACCCCGAGGATCTATGGCTACACCTTC
J: TRBJ2-1; V: TRBV3-1; D: -; size: -; length: 14; CDR3: CASSQGAASNEQFF; DNA: TGTGCCAGCAGCCAAGGGGCCGCGTCCAATGAGCAGTTCTTC
J: TRBJ2-7; V: TRBV6-9; D: TRBD1; size: -; length: 14; CDR3: CASSYRDRCCEQYF; DNA: TGTGCCAGCAGCTATAGGGACAGGTGCTGCGAGCAGTACTTC
J: TRBJ2-2; V: TRBV12-3/TRBV12-4; D: -; size: few; length: 15; CDR3: CASSFLPGNTGELFF; DNA: TGTGCCAGCAGTTTTTTGCCGGGGAACACCGGGGAGCTGTTTTTT
J: TRBJ2-1; V: TRBV10-3; D: TRBD1; size: -; length: 17; CDR3: CAISEGTGPKYQETQFF; DNA: TGTGCCATCAGTGAGGGGACAGGGCCTAAGTACCAAGAGACCCAGTTCTTC
J: TRBJ2-3; V: TRBV6-6; D: TRBD1; size: -; length: 14; CDR3: CASSADRGCDTQYF; DNA: TGTGCCAGCAGTGCGGACAGGGGTTGCGATACGCAGTATTTT
J: TRBJ1-1; V: TRBV28; D: -; size: few; length: 12; CDR3: CAVQALNTEAFF; DNA: TGTGCCGTACAGGCGTTGAACACTGAAGCTTTCTTT
J: TRBJ1-2; V: TRBV7-2; D: TRBD1; size: many; length: 14; CDR3: CASSPSGTDYGYTF; DNA: TGTGCCAGCAGCCCCTCCGGGACAGACTATGGCTACACCTTC
J: TRBJ1-6; V: TRBV7-9; D: -; size: -; length: 16; CDR3: CASSTDSKGYNSPLHF; DNA: TGTGCCAGCAGCACGGACAGTAAGGGGTATAATTCACCCCTCCACTTT
J: TRBJ2-1; V: TRBV7-9; D: -; size: few; length: 16; CDR3: CASSYLNRGEGDEQFF; DNA: TGTGCCAGCAGCTATCTCAACAGGGGGGAGGGCGATGAGCAGTTCTTC
J: TRBJ2-5; V: TRBV12-3/TRBV12-4; D: -; size: once; length: 13; CDR3: CASSLGSRDNRYF; DNA: TGTGCCAGCAGTTTAGGCTCAAGGGACAACAGGTACTTC
J: TRBJ2-5; V: TRBV5-5; D: TRBD1; size: few; length: 15; CDR3: CASSFTGQGVETQYF; DNA: TGTGCCAGCAGCTTTACGGGACAGGGTGTTGAGACCCAGTACTTC
J: TRBJ1-4; V: TRBV5-1; D: TRBD1; size: -; length: 15; CDR3: CASSLGQGGDEKLFF; DNA: TGCGCCAGCAGTCTAGGACAGGGAGGGGATGAAAAACTGTTTTTT
J: TRBJ2-2; V: TRBV11-3; D: -; size: -; length: 16; CDR3: CASSLGFGGRAGELFF; DNA: TGTGCCAGCAGCTTAGGGTTCGGGGGGCGCGCCGGGGAGCTGTTTTTT
J: TRBJ2-3; V: TRBV27; D: -; size: few; length: 13; CDR3: CASSPPTADTQYF; DNA: TGTGCCAGCAGTCCACCTACGGCAGATACGCAGTATTTT
J: TRBJ2-2; V: TRBV12-3/TRBV12-4; D: -; size: few; length: 13; CDR3: CASTITNTGELFF; DNA: TGTGCCAGCACCATTACGAACACCGGGGAGCTGTTTTTT
J: TRBJ2-5; V: TRBV10-3; D: -; size: -; length: 14; CDR3: CAISDLTDSYEQYF; DNA: TGTGCCATCAGTGACCTTACCGACAGTTATGAGCAGTACTTC
J: TRBJ2-4; V: TRBV7-2; D: -; size: -; length: 16; CDR3: CACSSPLPLAKNIQYF; DNA: TGTGCCTGCAGCTCCCCCCTTCCACTAGCCAAAAACATTCAGTACTTC
J: TRBJ1-3; V: TRBV29-1; D: -; size: -; length: 12; CDR3: CSVAFSGNTIYF; DNA: TGCAGCGTTGCTTTCTCTGGAAACACCATATATTTT
J: TRBJ1-1; V: TRBV4-2; D: -; size: few; length: 16; CDR3: CASSQVNRDRGGEAFF; DNA: TGTGCCAGCAGCCAGGTCAACCGGGACCGAGGGGGTGAAGCTTTCTTT
J: TRBJ2-3; V: TRBV2; D: -; size: -; length: 13; CDR3: CASMGGGTDTQYF; DNA: TGTGCCAGCATGGGGGGAGGCACAGATACGCAGTATTTT
J: TRBJ1-1; V: TRBV20-1; D: TRBD1; size: few; length: 14; CDR3: CSALTGTGGTEAFF; DNA: TGCAGTGCCCTCACAGGGACAGGGGGCACTGAAGCTTTCTTT
J: TRBJ1-2; V: TRBV6-1; D: TRBD1; size: -; length: 14; CDR3: CASSEVGQGGGYTF; DNA: TGTGCCAGCAGTGAAGTCGGACAGGGTGGCGGCTACACCTTC